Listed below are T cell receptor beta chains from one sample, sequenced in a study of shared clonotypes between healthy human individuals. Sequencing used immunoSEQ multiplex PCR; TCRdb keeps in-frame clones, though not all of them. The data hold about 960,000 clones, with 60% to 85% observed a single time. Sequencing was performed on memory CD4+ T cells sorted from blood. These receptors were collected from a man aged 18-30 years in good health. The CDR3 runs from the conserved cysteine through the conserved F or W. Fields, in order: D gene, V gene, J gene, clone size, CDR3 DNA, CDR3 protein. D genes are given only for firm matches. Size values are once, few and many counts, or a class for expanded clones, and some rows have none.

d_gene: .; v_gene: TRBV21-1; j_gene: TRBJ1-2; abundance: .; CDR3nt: TGTGCCAGCAGCTCGGGCGACTATGGCTACACCTTC; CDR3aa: CASSSGDYGYTF
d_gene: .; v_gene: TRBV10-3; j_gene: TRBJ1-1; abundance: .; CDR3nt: TGTGCCATCAGATCGACAGTTGAGGTAGGCACTGAAGCTTTCTTT; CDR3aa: CAIRSTVEVGTEAFF
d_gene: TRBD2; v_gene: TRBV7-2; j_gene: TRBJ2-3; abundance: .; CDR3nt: TGTGCCAGCAGCCCACTAGCGGGGGGGATCTCAGATACGCAGTATTTT; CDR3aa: CASSPLAGGISDTQYF
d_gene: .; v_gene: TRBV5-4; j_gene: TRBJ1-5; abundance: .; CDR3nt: TGTGCCAGCAGCTTGGCCGGTTTCAGGGGTTGGCATCAGCCCCAGCATTTT; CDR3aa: CASSLAGFRGWHQPQHF
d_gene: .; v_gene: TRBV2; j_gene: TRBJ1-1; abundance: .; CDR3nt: TGTGCCAGCAGTTCGTCAATGAACACTGAAGCTTTCTTT; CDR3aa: CASSSSMNTEAFF
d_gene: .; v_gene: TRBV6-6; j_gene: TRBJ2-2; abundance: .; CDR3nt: TGTGCCACCGGTAGAAGGTCCGGGGAGCTGTTTTTT; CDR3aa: CATGRRSGELFF
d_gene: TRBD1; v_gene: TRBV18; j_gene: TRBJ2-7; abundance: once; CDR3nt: TGTGCCAGCTCTCCCCCTACCGGGACAGGGGCATACGAGCAGTACTTC; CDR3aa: CASSPPTGTGAYEQYF
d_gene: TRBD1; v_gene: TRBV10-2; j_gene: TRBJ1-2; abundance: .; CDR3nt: TGCGCCAGCAAAAGACAGGGGGTGGGCTATGGCTACACCTTC; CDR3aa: CASKRQGVGYGYTF
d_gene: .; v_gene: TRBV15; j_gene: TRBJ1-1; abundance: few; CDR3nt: TGTGCCACCAGCAGAGGGGGGACACTGACTGAAGCTTTCTTT; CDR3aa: CATSRGGTLTEAFF
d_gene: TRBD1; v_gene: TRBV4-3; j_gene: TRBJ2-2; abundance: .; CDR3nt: TGCGCCAGCAGCCCCGGGGACAGGACCGGGGAGCTGTTTTTT; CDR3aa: CASSPGDRTGELFF
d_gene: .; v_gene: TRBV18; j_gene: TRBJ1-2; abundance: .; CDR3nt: TGTGCCAGCTCACCGGCGGACAGCTCACCCCATGGCTACACCTTC; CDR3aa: CASSPADSSPHGYTF
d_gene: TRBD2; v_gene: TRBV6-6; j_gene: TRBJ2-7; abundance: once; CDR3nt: TGTGCCAGCAGGCCAAGCGGGAGTGACTACGAGCAGTACTTC; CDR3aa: CASRPSGSDYEQYF
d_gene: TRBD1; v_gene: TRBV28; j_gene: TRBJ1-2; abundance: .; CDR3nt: TGTGCCAGCAGTTTCCAACAGGGGTATGGCTACACCTTC; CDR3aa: CASSFQQGYGYTF
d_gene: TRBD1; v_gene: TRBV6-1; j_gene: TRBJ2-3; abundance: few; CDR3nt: TGTGCCAGCGGCCAGGGACAGGGCCCCACAGATACGCAGTATTTT; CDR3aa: CASGQGQGPTDTQYF
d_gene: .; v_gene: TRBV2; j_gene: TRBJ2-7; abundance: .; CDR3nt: TGTGCCAGCAGTGATAAACCCCCCTACGAGCAGTACTTC; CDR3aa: CASSDKPPYEQYF
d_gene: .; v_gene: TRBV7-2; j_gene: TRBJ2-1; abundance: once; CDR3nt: TGTGCCAGCAGCTGGGCCTACAATGAGCAGTTCTTC; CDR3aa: CASSWAYNEQFF
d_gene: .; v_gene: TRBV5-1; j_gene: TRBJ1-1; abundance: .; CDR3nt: TGCGCCAGCAGCACCTACCGACTAGGGTCCCCCACTAAAGCTTTCTTT; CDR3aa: CASSTYRLGSPTKAFF
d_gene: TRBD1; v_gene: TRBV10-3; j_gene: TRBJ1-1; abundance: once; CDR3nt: TGTGCCACCTCGAGTACAGGGGCGACTGAAGCTTTCTTT; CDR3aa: CATSSTGATEAFF
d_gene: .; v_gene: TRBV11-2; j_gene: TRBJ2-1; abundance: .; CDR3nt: TGTGCCAGCGCCAAGGTGGCGGGATCCTACAATGAGCAGTTCTTC; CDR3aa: CASAKVAGSYNEQFF
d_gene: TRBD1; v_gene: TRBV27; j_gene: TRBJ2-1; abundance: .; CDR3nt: TGTGCCAGCAGGCAGGGGGCGATTAGGTACAATGAGCAGTTCTTC; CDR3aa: CASRQGAIRYNEQFF
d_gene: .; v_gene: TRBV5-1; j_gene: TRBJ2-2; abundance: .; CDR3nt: TGCGCCAGCAAAGAAAGATCGAACACCGGGGAGCTGTTTTTT; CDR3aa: CASKERSNTGELFF
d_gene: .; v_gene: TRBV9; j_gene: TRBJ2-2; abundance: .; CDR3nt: TGTGCCAGCAGCAGGGAACAAAACACCGGGGAGCTGTTTTTT; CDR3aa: CASSREQNTGELFF
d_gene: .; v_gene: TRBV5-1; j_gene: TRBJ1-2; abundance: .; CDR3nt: TGCGCCAGCAGCTTGGGAGGGGAAGGAAACTATGGCTACACCTTC; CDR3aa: CASSLGGEGNYGYTF
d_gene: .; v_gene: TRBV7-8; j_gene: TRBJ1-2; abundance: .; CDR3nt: TGTGCCAGCAGCTTGTTCTCTAACTATGGCTACACCTTC; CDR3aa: CASSLFSNYGYTF
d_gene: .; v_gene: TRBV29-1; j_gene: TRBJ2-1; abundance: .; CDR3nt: TGCAGCGTTTTCCCGAGCTCCTACAATGAGCAGTTCTTC; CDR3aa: CSVFPSSYNEQFF
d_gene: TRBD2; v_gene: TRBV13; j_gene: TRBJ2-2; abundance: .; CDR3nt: TGTGCCAGCAGCTTAGAAGGGACTAGCGGGGCGAACACCGGGGAGCTGTTTTTT; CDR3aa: CASSLEGTSGANTGELFF
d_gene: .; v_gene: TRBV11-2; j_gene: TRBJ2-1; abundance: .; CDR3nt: TGTGCCAGCAGCTTGTCTTATGGGGTTGAGCAGTTCTTC; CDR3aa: CASSLSYGVEQFF
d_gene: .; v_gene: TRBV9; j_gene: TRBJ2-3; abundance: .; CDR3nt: TGTGCCAGCAGCGTAGATGTAGGGTCAGATACGCAGTATTTT; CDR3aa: CASSVDVGSDTQYF
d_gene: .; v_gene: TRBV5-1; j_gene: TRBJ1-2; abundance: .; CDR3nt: TGCGCCAGCAGCCACAATCGACCAGATGGCTACACCTTC; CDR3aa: CASSHNRPDGYTF
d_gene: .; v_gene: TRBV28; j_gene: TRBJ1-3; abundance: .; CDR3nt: TGTGCCAGCAGTTTAGGAGCTGGAAACACCATATATTTT; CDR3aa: CASSLGAGNTIYF
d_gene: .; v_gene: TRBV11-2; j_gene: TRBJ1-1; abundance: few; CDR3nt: TGTGCCAGCAGCTTCTTGTTAGAGGGCACTGAAGCTTTCTTT; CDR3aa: CASSFLLEGTEAFF
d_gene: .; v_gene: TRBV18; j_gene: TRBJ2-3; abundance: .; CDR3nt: TGTGCCAGCTCCGACCGCAGGGATACGCGGTATTTT; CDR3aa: CASSDRRDTRYF
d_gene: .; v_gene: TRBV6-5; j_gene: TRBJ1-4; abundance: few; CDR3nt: TGTGCCAGCAGTTACTACGGAGAAAAACTGTTTTTT; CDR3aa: CASSYYGEKLFF
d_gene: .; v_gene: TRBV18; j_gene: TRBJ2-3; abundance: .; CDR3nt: TGTGCCAGCTCAGGGGCTAGCAGGGGCACAGATACGCAGTATTTT; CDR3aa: CASSGASRGTDTQYF
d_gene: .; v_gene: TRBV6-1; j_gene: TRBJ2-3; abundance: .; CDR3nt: TGTGCCAGCAGTGAATACGGTTCTAGCACAGATACGCAGTATTTT; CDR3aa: CASSEYGSSTDTQYF
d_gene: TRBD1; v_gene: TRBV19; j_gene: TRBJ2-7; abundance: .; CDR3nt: TGTGCCAGTAGTGTCTTAATTCCGGGACAGGGAGGGTACGAGCAGTACTTC; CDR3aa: CASSVLIPGQGGYEQYF
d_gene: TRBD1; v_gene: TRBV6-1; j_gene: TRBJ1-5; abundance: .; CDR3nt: TGTGCCAGCAGTCGTGACGTGACAGGGAATCAGCCCCAGCATTTT; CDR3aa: CASSRDVTGNQPQHF
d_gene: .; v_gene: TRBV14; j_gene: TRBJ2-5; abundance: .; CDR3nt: TGTGCCAGCAGTCGCGGGACAGTTCGGGAAGAGACCCAGTACTTC; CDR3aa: CASSRGTVREETQYF
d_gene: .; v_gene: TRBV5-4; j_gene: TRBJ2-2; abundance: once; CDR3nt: TGTGCCAGCAGCTTGATAACAGGGAGGGTCGGGGAGCTGTTTTTT; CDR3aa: CASSLITGRVGELFF
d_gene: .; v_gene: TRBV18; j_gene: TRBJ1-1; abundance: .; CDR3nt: TGTGCCAGCTCACGGAACCCCAGCACAGTTGAAGCTTTCTTT; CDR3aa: CASSRNPSTVEAFF
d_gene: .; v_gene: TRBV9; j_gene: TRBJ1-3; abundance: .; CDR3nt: TGTGCCAGCAGCGTACTAGACAGCCGCTCTGGAAACACCATATATTTT; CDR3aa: CASSVLDSRSGNTIYF
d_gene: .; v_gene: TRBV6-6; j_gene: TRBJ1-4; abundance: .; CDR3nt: TGTGCCAGCAGCCGACCGCGAGAAAAACTGTTTTTT; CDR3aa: CASSRPREKLFF
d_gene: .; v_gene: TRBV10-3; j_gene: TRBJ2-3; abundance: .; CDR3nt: TGTGCCATCACGGGGGAGTACACAGATACGCAGTATTTT; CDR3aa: CAITGEYTDTQYF
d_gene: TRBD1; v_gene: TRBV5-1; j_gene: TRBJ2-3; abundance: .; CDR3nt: TGCGCCAGCAGCTTTCTGACAGGGGAATATACGCAGTATTTT; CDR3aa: CASSFLTGEYTQYF
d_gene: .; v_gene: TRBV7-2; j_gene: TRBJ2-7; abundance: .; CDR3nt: TGTGCCAGCAGCCCCCCCACTGGCTACGAGCAGTACTTC; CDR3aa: CASSPPTGYEQYF
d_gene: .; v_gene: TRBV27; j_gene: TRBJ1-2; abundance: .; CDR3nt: TGTGCCAGCAGTCGTCTAAACACCTTGGGCTACACCTTC; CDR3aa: CASSRLNTLGYTF
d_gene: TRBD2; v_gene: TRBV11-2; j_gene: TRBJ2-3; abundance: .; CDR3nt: TGTGCCAGCAGCTTTCTAGCGGGGGCCGGCACAGATACGCAGTATTTT; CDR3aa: CASSFLAGAGTDTQYF
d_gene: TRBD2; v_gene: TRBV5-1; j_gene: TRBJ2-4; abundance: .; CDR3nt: TGCGCCAGCAGCTCGCGGGGTAGTTCGGCTAGCGGGAGGGCCCTAGCCAAAAACATTCAGTACTTC; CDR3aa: CASSSRGSSASGRALAKNIQYF
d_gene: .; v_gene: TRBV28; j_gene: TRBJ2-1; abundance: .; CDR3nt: TGTGCCAGCAGTTCCCTTTGGGATGAGCAGTTCTTC; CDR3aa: CASSSLWDEQFF
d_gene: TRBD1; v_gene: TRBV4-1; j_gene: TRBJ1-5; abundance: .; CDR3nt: TGCGCCAGCAGTGGACAGGACAATCAGCCCCAGCATTTT; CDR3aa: CASSGQDNQPQHF
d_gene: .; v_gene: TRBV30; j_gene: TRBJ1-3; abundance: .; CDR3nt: TGTGCCTGGAGTGCTCTGGGTCGTCGAGGAAACACCATATATTTT; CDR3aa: CAWSALGRRGNTIYF
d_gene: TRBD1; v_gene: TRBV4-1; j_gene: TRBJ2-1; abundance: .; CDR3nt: TGCGCCAGCAGCCAAGATCCCGGACAGGGGGCCTACAATGAGCAGTTCTTC; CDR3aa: CASSQDPGQGAYNEQFF
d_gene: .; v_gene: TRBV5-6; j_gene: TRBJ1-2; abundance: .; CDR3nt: TGTGCCAGCAGCTCCTTGCGGTTACCCTCTAACTATGGCTACACCTTC; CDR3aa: CASSSLRLPSNYGYTF
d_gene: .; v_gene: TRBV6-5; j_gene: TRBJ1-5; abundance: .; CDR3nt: TGTGCCAGCAGTTACAGCGAAGGCAATCAGCCCCAGCATTTT; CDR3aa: CASSYSEGNQPQHF
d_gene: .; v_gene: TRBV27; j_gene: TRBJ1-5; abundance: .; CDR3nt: TGTGCCAGCAGTTTATGGTCCGGGGTTGGCAATCAGCCCCAGCATTTT; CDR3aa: CASSLWSGVGNQPQHF
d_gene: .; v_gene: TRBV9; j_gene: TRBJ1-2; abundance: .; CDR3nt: TGTGCCAGCAGCGCCGCAAGCTATGGCTACACCTTC; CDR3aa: CASSAASYGYTF
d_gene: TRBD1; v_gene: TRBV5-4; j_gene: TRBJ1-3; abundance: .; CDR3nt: TGTGCCAGCAGCCACTGGACAGGGGTAAGAGCTGGAAACACCATATATTTT; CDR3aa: CASSHWTGVRAGNTIYF
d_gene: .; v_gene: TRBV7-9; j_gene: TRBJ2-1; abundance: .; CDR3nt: TGTGCCAGCAGCTTAGTAGGTGGGGAGCGAGGCAATGAGCAGTTCTTC; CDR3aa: CASSLVGGERGNEQFF